A selection of T cell receptor beta chains follows, all from one sample in a study of blood T cell repertoires in COVID-19. The protocol was immunoSEQ multiplex PCR, while the TCRdb copy is restricted to in-frame clones and leaves out a portion. The repertoire holds around 290,000 clones, with more than 75% as singletons. Input material: PBMCs or T cells enriched from blood (not recorded which). Receptors were obtained from a woman aged 55-75 years in a cohort exposed to, infected with or recovered from COVID-19 (not recorded which). Each CDR3 is given with its conserved first and last residue. A D gene is named only where the DNA matches it firmly. Not all rows give a size; the values are once, few, many and, for expanded clones, a class.

DNA | CDR3 | J | D | V | size
TGTGCCAGCAGTTACAGCGCAGGGGGCGCCTACGAGCAGTACTTC | CASSYSAGGAYEQYF | TRBJ2-7 | TRBD1 | TRBV6-2/TRBV6-3 | NA
TGTGCCATCAGTGTCGCATCATCTCGGGACAGGCCCTATGGCTACACCTTC | CAISVASSRDRPYGYTF | TRBJ1-2 | TRBD1 | TRBV10-3 | NA
TGTGCCAGCAGCCAAGGGACTAGCGCCTACGAGCAGTACTTC | CASSQGTSAYEQYF | TRBJ2-7 | TRBD2 | TRBV13 | NA
TGTGCCAGCAGTACTTTGACAGACAGGGGGCCTCGGGGGGAGCAGTACTTC | CASSTLTDRGPRGEQYF | TRBJ2-7 | TRBD1 | TRBV27 | NA
TGTGCCAGCAGTCGCCTCGGACTAGCGGTGAACTCTGGGGCCAACGTCCTGACTTTC | CASSRLGLAVNSGANVLTF | TRBJ2-6 | TRBD2 | TRBV28 | NA
TGTGCCAGCAGTGTCGCCGGCCATCCCAGCGACAATGAGCAGTTCTTC | CASSVAGHPSDNEQFF | TRBJ2-1 | NA | TRBV28 | NA
TGTGCCAGCTCACCCGCACAGGGTATGGGTATTCGGACCCAGTACTTC | CASSPAQGMGIRTQYF | TRBJ2-5 | NA | TRBV18 | once
TGTGCCAGCAGCTTAGGCTCCGCAGTAAATGATGAAGCTTTCTTT | CASSLGSAVNDEAFF | TRBJ1-1 | NA | TRBV13 | once
TGCGCCAGCAGCCGTGACAGCACTAACTATGGCTACACCTTC | CASSRDSTNYGYTF | TRBJ1-2 | NA | TRBV5-1 | NA
TGTGCCAGCAGCGTGTCACAGGGGAGGGAGCAGTACTTC | CASSVSQGREQYF | TRBJ2-7 | NA | TRBV9 | NA
TGCGCCAGCAGTGATCAACAGGGGACTGAAGCTTTCTTT | CASSDQQGTEAFF | TRBJ1-1 | TRBD1 | TRBV10-1 | NA
TGTGCCAGCAGCTCTGGGACTAGCGGGGAGCAGTACTTC | CASSSGTSGEQYF | TRBJ2-7 | TRBD2 | TRBV11-1 | NA
TGCAGCGTTCTAAAGAGCACAGATACGCAGTATTTT | CSVLKSTDTQYF | TRBJ2-3 | NA | TRBV29-1 | NA
TGTGCCTGGAGGGACAGGGGTCGGTATGGCTACACCTTC | CAWRDRGRYGYTF | TRBJ1-2 | TRBD1 | TRBV30 | NA
TGTGCCACCAGTCCCATCTACTATCAGCCCCAGCATTTT | CATSPIYYQPQHF | TRBJ1-5 | NA | TRBV15 | once
TGCGCCAGCAGCTGGGGACTGGGCGGATCCTACAATGAGCAGTTCTTC | CASSWGLGGSYNEQFF | TRBJ2-1 | NA | TRBV5-1 | NA
TGTGCCAGCAGCCCCGACGGGACACCCGACCCTAACTATGGCTACACCTTC | CASSPDGTPDPNYGYTF | TRBJ1-2 | NA | TRBV9 | NA
TGTGCCAGCAGAGGCAGCGGGGCCCGCACAGATACGCAGTATTTT | CASRGSGARTDTQYF | TRBJ2-3 | TRBD2 | TRBV2 | NA
TGCGCCAGCAGCTTGGCGACAGGGGGTCGGAATGAGCAGTTCTTC | CASSLATGGRNEQFF | TRBJ2-1 | TRBD1 | TRBV5-1 | NA
TGTGCCAGCAGTTACTCAGCGGGAGTTAATGAGCAGTTCTTC | CASSYSAGVNEQFF | TRBJ2-1 | TRBD2 | TRBV6-5 | NA
TGTGCCAGCAGCTTATCAGAGGGAGTCTCCACCTTC | CASSLSEGVSTF | TRBJ1-2 | NA | TRBV11-3 | NA
TGTGCCAGCAGAGAACAGGGGAGCGTCTTTGGCTACACCTTC | CASREQGSVFGYTF | TRBJ1-2 | TRBD1 | TRBV28 | once
TGTGCCAGCAGAGTGACAGGCTCCAACTATGGCTACACCTTC | CASRVTGSNYGYTF | TRBJ1-2 | NA | TRBV5-4 | NA
TGTGCCAGCAGCTTCGGACAGGGTGGACAGACCCAGTACTTC | CASSFGQGGQTQYF | TRBJ2-5 | TRBD1 | TRBV7-2 | NA
TGTGCCAGCAGCAAAGGGCCAAGGGTCCCGGGGGGGCGTTCACCCCTCCACTTT | CASSKGPRVPGGRSPLHF | TRBJ1-6 | NA | TRBV21-1 | NA
TGTGCCAGCAGTTACGGCGGGGTGGGAACAGATACGCAGTATTTT | CASSYGGVGTDTQYF | TRBJ2-3 | NA | TRBV6-2/TRBV6-3 | few
TGTGCCAGCAGCTTTCGTCTAGGCGCGGGCTATGGCTACACCTTC | CASSFRLGAGYGYTF | TRBJ1-2 | NA | TRBV5-5 | NA
TGTGCCAGTAACGGCGGAGAGCAGCCCCAGCATTTT | CASNGGEQPQHF | TRBJ1-5 | NA | TRBV19 | NA
TGTGCCAGCAGCTCCGGACAACCAAATACGCAGTATTTT | CASSSGQPNTQYF | TRBJ2-3 | NA | TRBV5-6 | NA
TGTGCCAGCAGCCAAGTGACTAGCGGGAGGGCAGATACGCAGTATTTT | CASSQVTSGRADTQYF | TRBJ2-3 | TRBD2 | TRBV4-2 | NA
TGCAGTGCTAGTTCTAACAGGGGTAACTATGGCTACACCTTC | CSASSNRGNYGYTF | TRBJ1-2 | TRBD1 | TRBV20-1 | NA
TGTGCCACCAGCGTCGGGAGCTCCTACAATGAGCAGTTCTTC | CATSVGSSYNEQFF | TRBJ2-1 | NA | TRBV15 | NA
TGCGCCAGCAGCCGACAGAATGAAAAACTGTTTTTT | CASSRQNEKLFF | TRBJ1-4 | NA | TRBV5-1 | NA
TGTGCCAGCAGTCCCCCCGTGACAATGGAGCAGTACTTC | CASSPPVTMEQYF | TRBJ2-7 | NA | TRBV28 | NA
TGTGCCTGGAGTCTAGCGGGAGTGGTTGAGCAGTTCTTC | CAWSLAGVVEQFF | TRBJ2-1 | TRBD2 | TRBV30 | NA
TGTGCCAGCAGCGGTTACAGGGCCGACGAGCAGTACTTC | CASSGYRADEQYF | TRBJ2-7 | NA | TRBV9 | NA
TGTGCCAGCAGGAGCCTGGCGGGAGGGGCCGATGAGCAGTTCTTC | CASRSLAGGADEQFF | TRBJ2-1 | TRBD2 | TRBV6-5 | NA
TGTGCCAGTAGTTTGCCGGGACAGGGGAACTATGGCTACACCTTC | CASSLPGQGNYGYTF | TRBJ1-2 | TRBD1 | TRBV19 | NA